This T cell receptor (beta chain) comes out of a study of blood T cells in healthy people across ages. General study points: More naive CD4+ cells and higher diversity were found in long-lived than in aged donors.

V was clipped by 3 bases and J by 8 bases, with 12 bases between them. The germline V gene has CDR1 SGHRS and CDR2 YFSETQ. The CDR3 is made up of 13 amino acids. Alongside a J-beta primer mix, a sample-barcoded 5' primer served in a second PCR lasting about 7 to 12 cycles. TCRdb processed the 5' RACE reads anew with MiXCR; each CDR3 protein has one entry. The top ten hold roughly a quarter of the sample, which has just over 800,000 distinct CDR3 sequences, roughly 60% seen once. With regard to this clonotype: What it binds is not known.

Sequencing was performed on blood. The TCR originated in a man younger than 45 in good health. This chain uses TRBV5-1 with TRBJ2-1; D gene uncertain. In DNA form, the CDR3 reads TGCGCCAGCAGCTCGATCCGCTTGGATGAGCAGTTCTTC. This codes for CASSSIRLDEQFF.